These 25 T cell receptor beta chains were all obtained from the same sample, sequenced in a study of shared clonotypes between healthy human individuals. Some clones are missing from TCRdb's copy, which holds only in-frame ones; the method was immunoSEQ multiplex PCR. The profile shows 2.3 million or so clones, 93% of them singletons. Sequenced: naive CD4+ T cells from PBMCs. This sample's subset: CD45RA+ positively selected. The receptors shown here come from a man younger than 35 in good health. Some clones in this sample may be carry-over from other donors' samples.

The gene calls are TRBV19 and TRBJ1-1; the D is unclear. Germline V gene lookup returns CDR1 LNHDA and CDR2 SQIVND (reference sequence). The V gene lost 4 bases and the J gene lost 0 bases, with 15 bases spanning the gap. The CDR3 sequence is 16 residues long. The CDR3 DNA is TGTGCCAGTAGTAGATCGGTGGGGAATATGAACACTGAAGCTTTCTTT. It is translated as CASSRSVGNMNTEAFF.

As DNA, the CDR3 is TGTGCCAGCACCGGGGGGCGAGGAGAGACCCAGTACTTC. Translated: CASTGGRGETQYF. The chain joins TRBV6-5 to TRBJ2-5, with D perhaps matching TRBD2 (7 bases). Germline V CDR1 and CDR2: MNHEY, SVGAGI. V shed 7 bases and J shed 4 bases, with 13 bases lying between them. The CDR3 is made up of 13 amino acids.

V is TRBV28 and J is TRBJ2-1; D uncertain. The germline V gene has CDR1 MDHEN and CDR2 SYDVKM. The CDR3 sequence is 12 residues long. The V gene lost 7 bases and the J gene lost 7 bases, with 11 bases spanning the gap. This CDR3 is CASTSERNEQFF. The CDR3 nucleotides are TGTGCCAGCACCTCAGAACGGAATGAGCAGTTCTTC. Full variable domain (rest looked up from reference TRBV28 and TRBJ2-1): DVKVTQSSRYLVKRTGEKVFLECVQDMDHENMFWYRQDPGLGLRLIYFSYDVKMKEKGDIPEGYSVSREKKERFSLILESASTNQTSMYLCASTSERNEQFFGPGTRLTVL.

This clone appeared a single time. The CDR3 sequence: CAWSVHFPPGGGYTF. The CDR3 region has the DNA TGTGCCTGGAGTGTACATTTCCCCCCTGGGGGAGGCTACACCTTC. The V call is TRBV30, the J call TRBJ1-2, with D perhaps matching TRBD1 (5 bases). CDR3 length: 15 residues. The ends were cut back, 0 bases at V and 8 bases at J, with 19 bases in the middle. The V gene's germline CDR1 is GTSNPN and CDR2 SVGIG (reference sequence).

The chain recombines TRBV14 with TRBJ1-4; perhaps TRBD1 as D (6 bases). Germline CDR1 reads SGHDN; CDR2 reads FVKESK. This CDR3 has 16 amino acids. Trimming removed 0 bases at V and 6 bases at J, with 14 bases between. The CDR3 DNA follows: TGTGCCAGCAGCCAAGATTGGAGGGCAGGGGATGAAAAACTGTTTTTT. Translation: CASSQDWRAGDEKLFF.

A single count supports this clone. The chain is built from TRBV9 and TRBJ2-7, with D maybe TRBD2 (6 bases). This CDR3 has 19 residues. CDR1 is SGDLS and CDR2 is YYNGEE in the germline V gene. Trimming left V 0 bases short and J 0 bases short, with 22 bases between. CDR3 DNA: TGTGCCAGCAGCGTAGGGAGTAGCGGTCCCTGGTCCCCCTCCTACGAGCAGTACTTC. Translation gives CASSVGSSGPWSPSYEQYF. The full variable domain, completed using reference TRBV9 and TRBJ2-7, is DSGVTQTPKHLITATGQRVTLRCSPRSGDLSVYWYQQSLDQGLQFLIQYYNGEERAKGNILERFSAQQFPDLHSELNLSSLELGDSALYFCASSVGSSGPWSPSYEQYFGPGTRLTVT.

The V and J genes are TRBV7-9 and TRBJ1-2; 8 positions match TRBD1. Per germline, CDR1 SEHNR and CDR2 FQNEAQ (reference sequence). CDR3 length: 13 amino acids. J was trimmed by 4 bases and V by 8 bases; bases with no gene match: 6. CDR3 coding DNA: TGTGCCAGCCGCCAGGGGGCTGGCTATGGCTACACCTTC. Protein sequence: CASRQGAGYGYTF. The whole variable domain, remainder taken from reference TRBV7-9 and TRBJ1-2, is DTGVSQNPRHKITKRGQNVTFRCDPISEHNRLYWYRQTLGQGPEFLTYFQNEAQLEKSRLLSDRFSAERPKGSFSTLEIQRTEQGDSAMYLCASRQGAGYGYTFGSGTRLTVV.

Details on this clone: The junction and the germline gene differ at one end; a read error may be behind it. The genes are TRBV28 and TRBJ2-5; either TRBD1 or TRBD2 may supply D (7 bases each). The CDR3 contains 14 residues. The germline CDR1 and CDR2 sequences are MDHEN and SYDVKM. The CDR3 DNA reads as TGTGCCAGCACTTTAACAGGGGAGGGAGAGACCCAGTACTTC. It is translated as CASTLTGEGETQYF.

V and J are TRBV30 and TRBJ2-2; the D is unclear. This CDR3 spans 13 amino acids. V lost 3 bases and J 4 bases, leaving 9 bases between the germline ends. Germline CDR1 and CDR2: GTSNPN and SVGIG (reference sequence). CDR3 amino acids: CAWSSSGTGELFF. DNA for the CDR3: TGTGCCTGGAGCTCGAGTGGCACCGGGGAGCTGTTTTTT.

The chain is built from TRBV11-2 and TRBJ2-2, with 7 bases fitting TRBD2. V gave up 5 bases and J gave up 6 bases; unmatched junction bases: 15. The CDR3 is made up of 17 amino acids. Germline V gives CDR1 SGHAT, CDR2 FQNNGV. The CDR3 loop reads CASSSMSGKSPPGELFF. The CDR3 nucleotides are TGTGCCAGCAGCAGCATGAGCGGGAAAAGTCCCCCCGGGGAGCTGTTTTTT.

The chain employs TRBV6-1 and TRBJ1-3; possible D gene TRBD1, 6 bases. Germline V gene data show CDR1 as MNHNS and CDR2 as SASEGT. The CDR3 is made up of 15 amino acids. Trimming removed 8 bases from V and 0 bases from J, with 14 bases in between. This CDR3 is CASGGLSPSGNTIYF. The CDR3 DNA sequence: TGTGCCAGCGGGGGGCTTTCCCCCTCTGGAAACACCATATATTTT.

The chain joins TRBV7-2 to TRBJ1-2; unclear D gene. The CDR3 runs 13 residues. The V gene lost 5 bases and the J gene lost 4 bases, with 11 bases spanning the gap. Per the germline V gene, CDR1 is SGHTA and CDR2 is FQGNSA. This CDR3 reads CASSELTSYGYTF. Written as DNA, the CDR3 is TGTGCCAGCAGCGAACTGACATCCTATGGCTACACCTTC. The full variable domain, rest sourced from reference TRBV7-2 and TRBJ1-2, is GAGVSQSPSNKVTEKGKDVELRCDPISGHTALYWYRQSLGQGLEFLIYFQGNSAPDKSGLPSDRFSAERTGGSVSTLTIQRTQQEDSAVYLCASSELTSYGYTFGSGTRLTVV.

This clone was recorded a few times. The rearrangement joins TRBV7-9 to TRBJ1-2; D not certain. Trimming removed 4 bases from V and 14 bases from J, with 14 bases in between. The V gene's germline CDR1 is SEHNR and CDR2 FQNEAQ (reference sequence). The CDR3 runs 11 residues. The CDR3 bases are TGTGCCAGCAGCTCGAACAGCGCAAGTACCTTC. Translating gives CASSSNSASTF.

The rearrangement links TRBV10-3 to TRBJ2-7; 7 bases agree with TRBD2. The CDR3 totals 17 residues. Per germline, CDR1 ENHRY and CDR2 SYGVKD. V shed 0 bases, J shed 3 bases, and the junction held 11 bases outside the gene matches. The CDR3 is CAISESVGGRGNYEQYF. For the CDR3, the DNA is TGTGCCATCAGTGAGTCGGTGGGCGGGAGAGGGAACTACGAGCAGTACTTC.

The rearrangement uses TRBV30 and TRBJ2-7; D might be TRBD1 (5 bases). The CDR3 sequence is 12 residues long. Per the germline V gene, CDR1 is GTSNPN and CDR2 is SVGIG (reference sequence). With 1 base removed from V and 12 bases from J, the gap between germline ends came to 16 bases. The CDR3 DNA follows: TGTGCCTGGAGTGGACAAGAACAGGCCAGGTACTTC. It yields the protein CAWSGQEQARYF. The full variable domain, its missing parts supplied by reference TRBV30 and TRBJ2-7, is SQTIHQWPATLVQPVGSPLSLECTVEGTSNPNLYWYRQAAGRGLQLLFYSVGIGQISSEVPQNLSASRPQDRQFILSSKKLLLSDSGFYLCAWSGQEQARYFGPGTRLTVT.

Remarks on this clone: The DNA is left out, because the CDR3 cannot be placed on it with certainty; the CDR3 is given as TCRdb lists it. The chain is built from TRBV21-1 and TRBJ1-1. TRBV21-1 represents a pseudogene. The CDR3 spans 17 residues, counting both ends. This CDR3 reads CASSKVGYGIWGTEAFF.

The chain has TRBV6-5 and TRBJ1-1; D unresolved. V was clipped by 3 bases and J by 11 bases, with 10 bases between them. Per the germline V gene, CDR1 is MNHEY and CDR2 is SVGAGI. The CDR3 length is 11 residues. This CDR3 is CASSYRQEAFF. The CDR3 DNA sequence: TGTGCCAGCAGTTATCGCCAGGAGGCTTTCTTT.

The chain is built from TRBV12-5 and TRBJ1-1; 7 positions match TRBD1. There are 16 residues in the CDR3. Germline CDR1 reads LGHNT; CDR2 reads FRNRAP. Losses at the gene ends were 1 base for V and 0 bases for J; bases not matched to a gene: 5. CDR3 sequence: CASGLGQGYMNTEAFF. The CDR3 DNA sequence: TGTGCTAGTGGTTTGGGACAGGGATACATGAACACTGAAGCTTTCTTT.

V usage is TRBV18 and J usage is TRBJ2-7, with 10 bases fitting TRBD1. The CDR3 loop spans 14 amino acids. Per germline, CDR1 KGHSH and CDR2 LQKENI. The V and J ends lost 6 bases and 1 base, in that order; junction bases with no gene match: 3. The chain's CDR3 is CASSGTGASYEQYF. The CDR3 nucleotides are TGTGCCAGCTCCGGGACAGGGGCTTCCTACGAGCAGTACTTC. Supplemented by reference TRBV18 and TRBJ2-7, the full variable domain reads NAGVMQNPRHLVRRRGQEARLRCSPMKGHSHVYWYRQLPEEGLKFMVYLQKENIIDESGMPKERFSAEFPKEGPSILRIQQVVRGDSAAYFCASSGTGASYEQYFGPGTRLTVT.

The rearrangement uses TRBV7-9 and TRBJ2-2, with a weak D call TRBD2 (6 bases). CDR1 and CDR2 from the germline V gene are SEHNR and FQNEAQ (reference sequence). Trimming cost V 1 base and J 4 bases, with 13 bases left between them. The CDR3 has 16 amino acids. For the CDR3, the DNA is TGTGCCAGCAGCTTAGGGGCTAGCGCGAGCACCGGGGAGCTGTTTTTT. It yields the protein CASSLGASASTGELFF.

The V gene is TRBV7-2, the J gene TRBJ2-1; TRBD1 matches at 8 bases. The germline gives CDR1 SGHTA, CDR2 FQGNSA. The CDR3 spans 16 residues. Trimming at V came to 4 bases and at J to 6 bases, leaving 11 bases not matched to a gene. CDR3 residues: CASSSPPTGAGNEQFF. The CDR3 DNA reads as TGTGCCAGCAGCTCCCCCCCGACAGGGGCGGGCAATGAGCAGTTCTTC.

The chain has TRBV14 and TRBJ2-7; TRBD2 matches 8 bases. After removal of 3 bases from V and 7 bases from J, the junction contained 11 bases not matched to a gene. Germline lookup yields CDR1 SGHDN and CDR2 FVKESK. The CDR3 runs 15 residues. The CDR3 reads CASSQRRGLGVEQYF. In DNA form, the CDR3 reads TGTGCCAGCAGCCAGAGGCGGGGACTAGGGGTTGAGCAGTACTTC.

The rearrangement uses TRBV9 and TRBJ2-1, with TRBD2 matching over 13 bases. CDR1 is SGDLS, CDR2 YYNGEE, per germline. This CDR3 comprises 17 residues. The J segment lost 8 bases and the V segment lost 0 bases, leaving 8 bases of the junction unmatched. The CDR3 DNA is TGTGCCAGCAGCGTAGGCCCACTAGCGGGAGGGGGAGATGAGCAGTTCTTC. Residues: CASSVGPLAGGGDEQFF.

The chain recombines TRBV29-1 with TRBJ2-2; TRBD1 matches at 7 bases. Germline V CDR1 and CDR2: SQVTM, ANQGSEA. The ends lost 7 bases at V and 6 bases at J; junction bases unmatched: 8. The CDR3 extends over 13 amino acids. The CDR3 DNA reads TGCAGCGCCAAACAGGGGACGGCCGGGGAGCTGTTTTTT. Its protein is CSAKQGTAGELFF.

This clone was counted between two and nine times. This sequence joins TRBV7-8 and TRBJ1-1, with D hard to call. Germline CDR1 reads SGHVS; CDR2 reads FQNEAQ. V was cut by 5 bases and J by 1 base, with 11 bases left in between. This CDR3 region has 14 residues. The CDR3 DNA is TGTGCCAGCAGCCCCGCGGTTCAGAACACTGAAGCTTTCTTT. It yields the protein CASSPAVQNTEAFF.